This TCR beta chain came from a study of breast tumors, draining lymph nodes, adjacent tissues (dated by TCRdb to 2015 to 2016). Regarding the research as a whole: Breast cancer patients provided tumor, adjacent nontumor tissue and axillary lymph nodes, and the study compared the TCR beta repertoires across these three sources. In human breast cancer, the study set out to evaluate how tumor, surrounding tissue and draining lymph node repertoires relate to one another and whether T cells may move between these sites.

Overall study results and their limits: A scenario in which most tumor T cells derive from the lymph node and then expand within tumor tissue was judged to be consistent with the data. In luminal-like breast cancer, tumor and nontumor tissue repertoires resembled each other significantly more than in basal-like breast cancer. Tumor T-cell repertoires showed less diversity than lymph node repertoires and more diversity than nontumor tissue repertoires, and tumor T-cell repertoires showed preferential V and J gene usage. The conclusion that tumor T cells originate in lymph nodes was framed as consistent with a hypothesis rather than directly demonstrated.

This clonotype was counted many times. Its cognate antigen has yet to be identified. Base qualities are missing; no much larger clone stands one base away. The sequencer was an Illumina HiSeq 2000. TCR beta chain libraries were generated by multiplex PCR amplification. High-throughput sequencing was used to analyze the amplified TCR beta chain products. TCRdb reran the public reads through fastp at Q25 and MiXCR, keeping productive beta chains. Every CDR3 protein is listed once, alongside the most common genes and DNA of its rows. The sample profile shows about 300,000 distinct CDR3 sequences; about 33% of them were found once. The top ten hold more than 0.85% of the sample. CDR1 MNHNY and CDR2 SVGAGI were looked up in the germline V gene (reference sequence). V is clipped by 0 bases and J by 4 bases, and the sequence between their germline boundaries is 18 bases long. CDR3 length: 17 amino acids, cysteine to phenylalanine. Kept here is only the CDR3 DNA, which spans 51 bases and is read in frame from base 1.

The axillary draining lymph nodes of breast cancer patients were the source of the lymph node samples. The sequence is built from TRBV6-6 and TRBJ2-5, and perhaps TRBD2 as D gene, on 5 matching bases. The clonotype was recovered from a female donor with breast cancer. Some clones in this sample may be carry-over from other donors' samples. The sample consisted of axillary lymph node tissue. The nucleotide sequence is TGTGCCAGCAGTTACTCGATGACGGCGGGCGGAACAGAGACCCAGTACTTC. Translated, it gives CASSYSMTAGGTETQYF.